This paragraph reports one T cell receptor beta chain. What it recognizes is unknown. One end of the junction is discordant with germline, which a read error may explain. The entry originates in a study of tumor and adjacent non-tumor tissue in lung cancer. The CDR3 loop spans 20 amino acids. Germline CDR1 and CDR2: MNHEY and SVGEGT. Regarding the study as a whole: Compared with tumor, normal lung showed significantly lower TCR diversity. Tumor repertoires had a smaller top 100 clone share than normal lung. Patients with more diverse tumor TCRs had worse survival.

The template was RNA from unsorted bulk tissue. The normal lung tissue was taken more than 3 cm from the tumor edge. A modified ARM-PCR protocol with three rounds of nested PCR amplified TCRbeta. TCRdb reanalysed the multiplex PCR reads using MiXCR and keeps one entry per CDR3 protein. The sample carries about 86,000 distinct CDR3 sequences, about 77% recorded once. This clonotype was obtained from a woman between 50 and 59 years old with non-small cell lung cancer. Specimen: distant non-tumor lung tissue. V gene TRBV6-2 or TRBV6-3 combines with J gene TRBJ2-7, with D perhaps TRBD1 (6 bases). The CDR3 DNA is TGTGCCGGCACCTCCCCACAGATCCCGGGGACACGGCGGCGGTCCTACGAGCAGTGCTTC. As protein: CAGTSPQIPGTRRRSYEQCF.